This TCR beta chain originates from a study of identical twins. The trim removed 3 bases at V and 5 bases at J, leaving 7 bases unmatched. Germline-derived CDR1 and CDR2 are LNHNV and YYDKDF (reference sequence). There are 15 residues in the CDR3. A single record per CDR3 protein comes from TCRdb applying MiXCR to the 5' RACE reads. Of roughly 280,000 distinct CDR3 sequences in the sample, around 9.7% are singletons; the top ten hold approximately 7%. This clonotype was found a few times. Its antigen is currently unknown. Study-wide results and limits: Whereas memory repertoires showed no such difference, abundant cord blood beta clonotypes carried fewer insertions. Out-of-frame alpha sequences common to twins were enriched for low generation probability.

These data were also reused for a study on yellow fever vaccine responses in identical twins.

V is TRBV15 and J is TRBJ2-7; 10 bases align to TRBD1. The sequence came from a woman in her late teens or twenties in good health. Sequenced material: CD8+ T cells sorted from blood. The CDR3 here is CATSREPGTGDEQYF. CDR3 nucleotide sequence: TGTGCCACCAGCAGGGAACCTGGGACAGGGGACGAGCAGTACTTC.